This T cell receptor beta chain was captured by sequencing in a study of blood T cell repertoires in COVID-19. Across the whole study: Samples of COVID-19 (acute and convalescent) were obtained from the United States, Italy and Spain. The analysed material was cDNA or gDNA that came from T cells, B-cell-depleted T cells, or PBMCs.

Germline-derived CDR1 and CDR2 are LGHNA and YNFKEQ. The CDR3 has 16 residues. V lost 5 bases, J lost 4 bases, and 8 bases stayed unmatched. Original handling: Reference gene primer amplification gave nucleated cell count estimates. Produced via immunoSEQ multiplex PCR; TCRdb's table is partial and in-frame only. The V and J calls and the clone size are those of that table, but D and trimming were determined from the DNA. The table has nearly 60,000 clones, around 91% seen once. Sequenced sample: peripheral blood. J is TRBJ2-3 and V is TRBV4-2, with TRBD2 matching 11 bases. This receptor was identified in a man aged 55 to 70 with active COVID-19. The CDR3 loop reads CASSKVAGGPPDTQYF. The CDR3 DNA is TGTGCCAGCAGCAAAGTAGCGGGAGGGCCCCCAGATACGCAGTATTTT.